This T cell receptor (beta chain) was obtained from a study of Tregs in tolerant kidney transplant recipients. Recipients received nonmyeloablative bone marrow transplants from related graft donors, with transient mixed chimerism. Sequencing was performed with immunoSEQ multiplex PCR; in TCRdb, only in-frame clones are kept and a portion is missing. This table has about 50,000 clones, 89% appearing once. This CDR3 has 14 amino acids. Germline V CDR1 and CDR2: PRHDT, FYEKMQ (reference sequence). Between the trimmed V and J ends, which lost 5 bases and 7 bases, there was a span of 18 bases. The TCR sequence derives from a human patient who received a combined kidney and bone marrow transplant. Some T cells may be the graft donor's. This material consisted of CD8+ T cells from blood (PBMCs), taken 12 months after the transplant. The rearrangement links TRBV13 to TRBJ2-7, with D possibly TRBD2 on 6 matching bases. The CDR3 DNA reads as TGTGCCAGCAGCCCACCTCGACTAGTGGGGGAGCAGTACTTC. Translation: CASSPPRLVGEQYF.